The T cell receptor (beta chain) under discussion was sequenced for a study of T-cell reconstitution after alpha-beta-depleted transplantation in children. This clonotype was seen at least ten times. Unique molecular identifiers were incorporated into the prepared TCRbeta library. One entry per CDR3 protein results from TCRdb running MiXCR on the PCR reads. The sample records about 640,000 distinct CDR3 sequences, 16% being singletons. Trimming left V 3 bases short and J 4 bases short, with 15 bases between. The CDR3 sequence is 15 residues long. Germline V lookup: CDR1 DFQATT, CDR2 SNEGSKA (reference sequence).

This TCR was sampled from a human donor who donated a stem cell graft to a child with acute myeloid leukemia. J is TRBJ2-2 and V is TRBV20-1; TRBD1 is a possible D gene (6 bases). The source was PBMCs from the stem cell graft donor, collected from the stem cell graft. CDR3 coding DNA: TGCAGTGCTAGTGACAGGAGACGTACCACCGGGGAGCTGTTTTTT. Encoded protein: CSASDRRRTTGELFF.